The 4 T cell receptor beta chains presented below share a single source sample, sequenced in a study of cytomegalovirus exposure and HLA in healthy donors. The primer mix had 60 Vbeta and 13 Jbeta primers. The method was immunoSEQ multiplex PCR; TCRdb's version includes in-frame clones alone and lacks a portion of them. There are about 130,000 clones in the sample; over 75% occur only once, and 4.2% lies in the top ten. The sequenced sample was PBMCs. The source is a male donor in good health and CMV-seropositive.

This rearrangement joins TRBV5-6 to TRBJ2-5, with 13 bases identical to TRBD2. Germline trimming cut 4 bases from V and 4 bases from J; bases unmatched to any gene: 10. The length of the CDR3 is 17 residues. Germline loops: CDR1 SGHDT, CDR2 YYEEEE. The CDR3 reads CASSRTSGSDRRETQYF. CDR3 nucleotide sequence: TGTGCCAGCAGCCGGACTAGCGGGAGTGATAGGAGAGAGACCCAGTACTTC.

The gene calls are TRBV7-9 and TRBJ1-3, with TRBD1 matching over 7 bases. The trim removed 5 bases at V and 4 bases at J, leaving 8 bases unmatched. This CDR3 is built from 15 residues. The germline CDR1 and CDR2 sequences are SEHNR and FQNEAQ (reference sequence). This CDR3 reads CASSLAGTEGNTIYF. The CDR3 DNA follows: TGTGCCAGCAGCCTCGCCGGGACAGAGGGAAACACCATATATTTT.

The genes are TRBV6-1 and TRBJ2-7; TRBD1 aligns across 7 bases. V was clipped by 10 bases and J by 3 bases; unmatched bases: 9. From germline, CDR1 is MNHNS and CDR2 SASEGT. The CDR3 length is 13 residues. CDR3 nucleotide sequence: TGTGCCACCCTTGCTAGGGACAGCTACGAGCAGTACTTC. Translating gives CATLARDSYEQYF.

The chain joins TRBV5-8 to TRBJ1-2; 9 bases line up with TRBD1. Looked up from germline, CDR1 is SGHTS and CDR2 is YDEGEE. V shed 6 bases and J 7 bases; nucleotides not matched to a gene: 10. The length of the CDR3 is 14 residues. The CDR3 loop reads CASTPRDRVTGYTF. CDR3 nucleotide sequence: TGTGCCAGCACCCCACGGGACAGGGTTACTGGCTACACCTTC.